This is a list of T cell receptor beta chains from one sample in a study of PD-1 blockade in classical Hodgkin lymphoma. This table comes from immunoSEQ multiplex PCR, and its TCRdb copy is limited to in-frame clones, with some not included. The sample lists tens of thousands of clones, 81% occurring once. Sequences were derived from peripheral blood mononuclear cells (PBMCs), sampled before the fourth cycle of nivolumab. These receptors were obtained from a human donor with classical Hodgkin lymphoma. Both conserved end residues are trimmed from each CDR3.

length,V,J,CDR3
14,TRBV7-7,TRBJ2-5,ASSLGDGFGEETQY
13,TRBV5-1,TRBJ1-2,ASSLDRGQGMGYT
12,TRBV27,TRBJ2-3,ASSPGQGTDTQY
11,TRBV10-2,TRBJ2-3,ASGPTETDTQY
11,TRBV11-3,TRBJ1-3,ASSLIQGNTIY
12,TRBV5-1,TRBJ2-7,ASSLGPGAYEQY
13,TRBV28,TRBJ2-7,ASSLEAGVEYEQY
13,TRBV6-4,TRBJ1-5,ASSLTANSNQPQH
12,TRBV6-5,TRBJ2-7,ASSDRWSLDEQY
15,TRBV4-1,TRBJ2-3,ASSQGTGPLGTDTQY
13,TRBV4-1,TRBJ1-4,ASSQGGTGYEKLF
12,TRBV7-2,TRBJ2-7,ASSFSQGFWEQY
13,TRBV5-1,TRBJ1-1,ASSTRQGMGTEAF
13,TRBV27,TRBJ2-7,ASSLKPVAGYEQY
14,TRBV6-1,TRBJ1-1,ASSANGRGRYTEAF
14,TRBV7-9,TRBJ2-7,ASSPLTSGGEYEQY
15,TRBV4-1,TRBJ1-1,ASSQDPGQGTSKGAF
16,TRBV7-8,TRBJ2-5,ASSSHDSPLGDRETQY
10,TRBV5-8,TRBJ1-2,ASPSGRGGYT
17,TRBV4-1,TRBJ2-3,ASSQLALLGGPVWDTQY
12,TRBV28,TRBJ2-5,ASSLQAGQETQY
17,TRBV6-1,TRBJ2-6,ASSEAPGQLSSGANVLT
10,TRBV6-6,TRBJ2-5,ASRTGGETQY